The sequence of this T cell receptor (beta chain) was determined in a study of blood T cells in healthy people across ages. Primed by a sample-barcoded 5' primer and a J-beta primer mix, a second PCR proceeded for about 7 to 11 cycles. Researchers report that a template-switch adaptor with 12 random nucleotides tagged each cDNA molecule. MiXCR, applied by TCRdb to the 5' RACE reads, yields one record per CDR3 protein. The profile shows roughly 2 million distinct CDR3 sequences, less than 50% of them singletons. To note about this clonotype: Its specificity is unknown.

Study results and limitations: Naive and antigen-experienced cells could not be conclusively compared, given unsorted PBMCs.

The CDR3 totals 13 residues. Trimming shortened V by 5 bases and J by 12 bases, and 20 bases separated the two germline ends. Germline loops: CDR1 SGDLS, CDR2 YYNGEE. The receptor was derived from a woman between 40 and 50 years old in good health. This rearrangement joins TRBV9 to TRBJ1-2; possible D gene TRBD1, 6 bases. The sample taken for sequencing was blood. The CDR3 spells CASRGPGERAHTF. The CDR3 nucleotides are TGTGCCAGCAGGGGCCCAGGGGAGAGGGCGCACACCTTC.